The text below deals with one TCR beta chain. Its antigen is currently unknown. This record belongs to a study of T cell repertoires in cytomegalovirus infection. Findings of the study overall: HLA-C-restricted CMV-specific TCR beta clonotypes prevailed in the ex vivo response. Based on cumulative public TCR beta family frequency, carriers of CMV plus the relevant HLA were identified.

The germline CDR1 and CDR2 sequences are MDHEN and SYDVKM. CDR3 length: 16 residues. V was trimmed by 7 bases and J by 2 bases, leaving 21 bases between them. Via MiXCR, TCRdb re-called the reads, giving one row per CDR3 protein. The sample records around 250,000 distinct CDR3 sequences, over 15% being singletons. The sequenced sample consisted of CD8+ T cells from PBMCs. The chain employs TRBV28 and TRBJ2-7; either TRBD1 or TRBD2 may supply D (6 bases each). This TCR was sampled from a human donor in good health (CMV status not recorded). Some clones in this sample may be carry-over from other donors' samples. The CDR3 DNA sequence: TGTGCCAGCACTGGAGGAGGGGGTGAAGGGACCTACGAGCAGTACTTC. Encoded protein: CASTGGGGEGTYEQYF.